These T cell receptor beta chains were read from a single sample in a study of T cells in Graves' hyperthyroidism and ophthalmopathy. TCRdb analysed the multiplex PCR reads with MiXCR anew, one entry per CDR3 protein. The table shows around 270,000 distinct CDR3 sequences, with approximately 18% occurring only once. Sequences were obtained from blood. These receptors were taken from a man aged 45-65 years with Graves' ophthalmopathy. The CDR3 runs from the conserved cysteine through the conserved F or W. A D gene is named only where the DNA matches it firmly. Rows may omit the clone size; those that give it use once, few, many or a size class.

V gene	J gene	CDR3 length	D gene	clone size	CDR3 DNA	CDR3 protein
TRBV28	TRBJ2-2	18	TRBD2	many	TGTGCCAGCAGTTTTGGGCTAGCGGGAGAGAGGAGAACCGGGGAGCTGTTTTTT	CASSFGLAGERRTGELFF
TRBV2	TRBJ2-1	16	TRBD2	many	TGTGCCAGCAGCCAACTAGCGGACCACTCCTACAATGAGCAGTTCTTC	CASSQLADHSYNEQFF
TRBV3-1	TRBJ2-3	15	-	many	TGTGCCAGCAGCCAAGATGAGCTAGATTGGGATACGCAGTATTTT	CASSQDELDWDTQYF
TRBV27	TRBJ2-2	17	TRBD2	few	TGTGCCAGCAGCGGACTAGCGGGAGGTCGAAACACCGGGGAGCTGTTTTTT	CASSGLAGGRNTGELFF
TRBV6-2/TRBV6-3	TRBJ2-7	13	-	-	TGTGCCAGTAAGGGGCAGGGGTTGCGGGAGCAGTACTTC	CASKGQGLREQYF
TRBV5-1	TRBJ2-7	14	-	many	TGTGCCAGCAGCTTAGGGTCAGGCTCCTACGAGCAGTACTTC	CASSLGSGSYEQYF
TRBV2	TRBJ2-1	16	TRBD2	many	TGTGCCAGCACTGTTCGGACTAGCACCTCCTACAATGAGCAGTTCTTC	CASTVRTSTSYNEQFF
TRBV20-1	TRBJ2-2	12	-	many	TGCAGCGGGGGAGACAGCACCGGGGAGCTGTTTTTT	CSGGDSTGELFF
TRBV7-8	TRBJ1-1	16	-	many	TGTGCCAGCAGCCCTATAACGGGACCCGACAACACTGAAGCTTTCTTT	CASSPITGPDNTEAFF
TRBV2	TRBJ1-6	14	TRBD1	-	TGTGCCAGCAGTGGGGACAGTAGTAATTCACCCCTCCACTTT	CASSGDSSNSPLHF
TRBV30	TRBJ1-2	15	TRBD1	few	TGTGCCTGGAGTGTCCCGACAGGGGTAAACTATGGCTACACCTTC	CAWSVPTGVNYGYTF
TRBV20-1	TRBJ1-1	15	TRBD1	many	TGCAGTGCGGATCGGACAGGACGAGGGTACACTGAAGCTTTCTTT	CSADRTGRGYTEAFF
TRBV7-3	TRBJ2-5	13	-	-	TGTGCCAGCAGCGGCATCTATGGGGAGACCCAGTACTTC	CASSGIYGETQYF
TRBV2	TRBJ1-4	15	-	many	TGTGCCAGCAGTGAAGCGCGGGGGCCTGAAGAAAAACTGTTTTTT	CASSEARGPEEKLFF
TRBV27	TRBJ2-3	12	-	many	TGTGCCAGCAGTCCTCAGGGGGATACGCAGTATTTT	CASSPQGDTQYF
TRBV11-2	TRBJ1-1	13	-	few	TGTGCCAGCAGCGAGGGGGGGGTGGGGGAAGCTTTCTTT	CASSEGGVGEAFF
TRBV29-1	TRBJ2-7	14	TRBD2	-	TGCAGCGTTGTGATAGCGGGAGGGGCCTACGAGCAGTACTTC	CSVVIAGGAYEQYF
TRBV27	TRBJ2-1	15	TRBD1	-	TGTGCCAGCAATGAGAGACAGGGGCCTATCAATGAGCAGTTCTTC	CASNERQGPINEQFF
TRBV20-1	TRBJ1-5	16	TRBD1	few	TGCAGTGCTTCCGGGACAGGGGGATTGAGCAATCAGCCCCAGCATTTT	CSASGTGGLSNQPQHF
TRBV4-1	TRBJ1-2	16	-	-	TGCGCCAGCAGCCAAAGCTATGAGGGGGTTGTGACTGGCTACACCTTC	CASSQSYEGVVTGYTF
TRBV7-3	TRBJ2-1	13	TRBD2	many	TGTGCCAGCAGCGGGACTAGGGTCACTGAGCAGTTCTTC	CASSGTRVTEQFF
TRBV10-3	TRBJ1-1	15	TRBD1	-	TGTGCCATCAGACAGGGGACTATGGGGATCGCTGAAGCTTTCTTT	CAIRQGTMGIAEAFF
TRBV2	TRBJ2-5	13	-	many	TGTGCCAGCAGGAGAATTTGGGGAGAGACCCAGTACTTC	CASRRIWGETQYF
TRBV7-3	TRBJ2-1	14	-	many	TGTGCCAGCAGCATGGGTTGGGGGTACAATGAGCAGTTCTTC	CASSMGWGYNEQFF
TRBV25-1	TRBJ1-2	14	-	-	TGTGCCAGCTCCGAGGGCCCCTGGGATTTTCGCTACACCTTC	CASSEGPWDFRYTF
TRBV7-9	TRBJ2-1	14	-	few	TGTGCCAGCAGCCCAGAGGGGGGTTACAATGAGCAGTTCTTC	CASSPEGGYNEQFF
TRBV7-2	TRBJ1-4	14	TRBD1	many	TGTGCCAGCAGCTCGACAGGGGGTTATGGAAAACTGTTTTTT	CASSSTGGYGKLFF
TRBV5-5	TRBJ2-7	13	-	many	TGTGCCAGCAGCTTGTTGGTTGACTACGAGCAGTACTTC	CASSLLVDYEQYF
TRBV15	TRBJ1-1	15	-	many	TGTGCCACCAGCAGAGGCTCCCCAGGGGACACTGAAGCTTTCTTT	CATSRGSPGDTEAFF
TRBV30	TRBJ2-5	13	TRBD2	many	TGTGCCTGGAGTGTAGCGGGAGCAGAGACCCAGTACTTC	CAWSVAGAETQYF
TRBV4-1	TRBJ1-4	14	-	-	TGCGCCAGCAGCCGGTCCGAGGGCTCTGAAAAACTGTTTTTT	CASSRSEGSEKLFF
TRBV28	TRBJ1-1	18	TRBD1	-	TGTGCCAGCAGTTTATCGAGGTGGGGGGACAGGGGAAACACTGAAGCTTTCTTT	CASSLSRWGDRGNTEAFF
TRBV13	TRBJ1-3	23	-	many	TGTGCCAGCAGCTTAGTGCGGGTCAGCAGTCCTTTGACCAGGACGGTATATGAAAACACCATATATTTT	CASSLVRVSSPLTRTVYENTIYF
TRBV18	TRBJ2-7	13	-	many	TGTGCCAGCTCACCACCTTTCCACTACGAGCAGTACTTC	CASSPPFHYEQYF
TRBV3-1	TRBJ2-3	14	-	many	TGTGCCAGCAGCCAAGCAGCACAAGGAGATACGCAGTATTTT	CASSQAAQGDTQYF
TRBV5-1	TRBJ2-2	14	-	few	TGCGCCAGCATGAGTGGAGACTACACCGGGGAGCTGTTTTTT	CASMSGDYTGELFF
TRBV29-1	TRBJ2-5	15	-	many	TGCAGCGTTGAAGATCCGAGCGGCGAGGGGGAGACCCAGTACTTC	CSVEDPSGEGETQYF
TRBV6-2/TRBV6-3	TRBJ2-7	15	TRBD2	-	TGTGCCAGCAGTTACCTAGCGGGGGAACACTACGAGCAGTACTTC	CASSYLAGEHYEQYF
TRBV13	TRBJ2-7	16	TRBD2	-	TGTGCCAGCAGCTCCCCCCGGGGGCGGGGGGGGTACGAGCAGTACTTC	CASSSPRGRGGYEQYF
TRBV5-6	TRBJ2-1	16	TRBD2	few	TGTGCCAGCAGCTCACGACTAGCGGGAGCCTACAATGAGCAGTTCTTC	CASSSRLAGAYNEQFF
TRBV5-1	TRBJ2-1	14	-	many	TGCGCCAGCAGCTCCGTCCTAGCGAGTAATGAGCAGTTCTTC	CASSSVLASNEQFF
TRBV5-1	TRBJ2-5	11	-	once	TGCGCCAGCAGCAATTGGGAGGGGGCGTACTTC	CASSNWEGAYF
TRBV11-2	TRBJ2-3	17	-	many	TGTGCCAGCAGCTCCCCCAACGAGGGGGGCTGGACAGATACGCAGTATTTT	CASSSPNEGGWTDTQYF
TRBV24-1	TRBJ2-7	13	TRBD1	-	TGTGCCACCGGACGAACAGGGGGGAACGAGCAGTACTTC	CATGRTGGNEQYF
TRBV5-1	TRBJ2-7	12	-	few	TGCGCCAGCAGCTCCGAGGTCTACGAGCAGTACTTC	CASSSEVYEQYF